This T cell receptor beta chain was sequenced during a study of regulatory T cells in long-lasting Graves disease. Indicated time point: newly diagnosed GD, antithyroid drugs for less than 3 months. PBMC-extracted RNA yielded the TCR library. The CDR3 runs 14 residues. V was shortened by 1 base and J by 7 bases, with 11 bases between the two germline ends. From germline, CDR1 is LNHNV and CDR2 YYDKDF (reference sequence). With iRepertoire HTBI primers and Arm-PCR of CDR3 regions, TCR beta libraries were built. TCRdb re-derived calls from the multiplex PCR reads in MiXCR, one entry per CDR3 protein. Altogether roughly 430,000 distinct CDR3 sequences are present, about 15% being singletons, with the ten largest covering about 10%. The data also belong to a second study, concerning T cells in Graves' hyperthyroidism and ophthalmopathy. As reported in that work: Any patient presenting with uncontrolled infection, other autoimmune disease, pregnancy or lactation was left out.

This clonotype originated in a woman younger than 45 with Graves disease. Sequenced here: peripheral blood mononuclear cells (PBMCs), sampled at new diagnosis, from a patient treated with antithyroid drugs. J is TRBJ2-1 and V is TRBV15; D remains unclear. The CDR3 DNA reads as TGTGCCACCAGCAGAGTGGTTGTGGGGAATGAGCAGTTCTTC. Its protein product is CATSRVVVGNEQFF.